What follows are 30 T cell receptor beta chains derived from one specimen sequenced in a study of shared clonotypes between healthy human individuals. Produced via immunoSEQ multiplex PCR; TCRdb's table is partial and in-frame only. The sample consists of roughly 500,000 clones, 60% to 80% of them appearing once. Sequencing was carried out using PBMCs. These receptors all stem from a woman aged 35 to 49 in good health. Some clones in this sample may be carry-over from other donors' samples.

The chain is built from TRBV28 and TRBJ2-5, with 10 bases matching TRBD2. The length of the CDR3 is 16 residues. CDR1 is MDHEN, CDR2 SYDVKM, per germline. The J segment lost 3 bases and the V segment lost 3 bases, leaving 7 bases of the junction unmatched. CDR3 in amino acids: CASSLSGLAGEETQYF. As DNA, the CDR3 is TGTGCCAGCAGTTTGAGCGGGCTAGCGGGAGAAGAGACCCAGTACTTC.

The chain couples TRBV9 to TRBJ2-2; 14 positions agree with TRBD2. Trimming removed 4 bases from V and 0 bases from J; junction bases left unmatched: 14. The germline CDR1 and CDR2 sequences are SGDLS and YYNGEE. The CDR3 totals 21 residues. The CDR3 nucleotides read TGTGCCAGCAGCTCCCGCCGAGGGACTAGCGGGAGAACCACGAACACCGGGGAGCTGTTTTTT. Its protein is CASSSRRGTSGRTTNTGELFF.

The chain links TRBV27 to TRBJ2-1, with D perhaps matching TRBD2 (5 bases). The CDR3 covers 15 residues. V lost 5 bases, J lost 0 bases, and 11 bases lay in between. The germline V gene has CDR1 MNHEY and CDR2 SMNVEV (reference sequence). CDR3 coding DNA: TGTGCCAGCAGTCCCTTAGCGCTCTCCTACAATGAGCAGTTCTTC. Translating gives CASSPLALSYNEQFF.

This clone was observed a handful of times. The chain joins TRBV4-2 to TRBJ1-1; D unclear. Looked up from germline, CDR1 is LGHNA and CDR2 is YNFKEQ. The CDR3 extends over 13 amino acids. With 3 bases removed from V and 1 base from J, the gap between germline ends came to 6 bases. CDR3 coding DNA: TGTGCCAGCAGCCACACGGAGAACACTGAAGCTTTCTTT. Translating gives CASSHTENTEAFF.

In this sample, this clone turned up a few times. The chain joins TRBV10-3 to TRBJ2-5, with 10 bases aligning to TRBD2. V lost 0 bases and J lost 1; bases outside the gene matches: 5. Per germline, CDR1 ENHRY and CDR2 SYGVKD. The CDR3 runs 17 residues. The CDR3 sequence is CAISESLGLAAQETQYF. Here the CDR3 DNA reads TGTGCCATCAGTGAGTCGTTAGGACTAGCGGCCCAAGAGACCCAGTACTTC.

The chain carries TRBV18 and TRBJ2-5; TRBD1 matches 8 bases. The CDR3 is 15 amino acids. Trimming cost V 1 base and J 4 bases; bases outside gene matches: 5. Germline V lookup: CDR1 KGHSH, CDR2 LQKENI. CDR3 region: CASSPQPGGRETQYF. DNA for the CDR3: TGTGCCAGCTCACCACAGCCAGGGGGCAGAGAGACCCAGTACTTC.

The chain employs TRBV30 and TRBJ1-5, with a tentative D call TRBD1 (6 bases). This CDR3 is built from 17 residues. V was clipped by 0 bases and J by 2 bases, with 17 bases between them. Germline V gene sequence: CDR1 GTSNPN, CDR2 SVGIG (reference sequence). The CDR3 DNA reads TGTGCCTGGAGTGTTGGTTCGGGGGGCGAAGGCAATCAGCCCCAGCATTTT. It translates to CAWSVGSGGEGNQPQHF.

For the CDR3, the DNA is TGTGCCAGCCATGCTTCGAACACCGGGGAGCTGTTTTTT. Translation gives CASHASNTGELFF. V is TRBV6-6 and J is TRBJ2-2, with D hard to call. V lost 8 bases, J lost 0 bases, and 7 bases lay in between. Germline lookup yields CDR1 MNHNY and CDR2 SVGAGI (reference sequence). CDR3 length equals 13 residues.

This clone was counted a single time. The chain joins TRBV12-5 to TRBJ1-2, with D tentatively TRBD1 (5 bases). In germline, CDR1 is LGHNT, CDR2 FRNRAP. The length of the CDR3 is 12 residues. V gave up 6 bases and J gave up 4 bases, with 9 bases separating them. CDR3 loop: CASGTDSYGYTF. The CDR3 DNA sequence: TGTGCTAGTGGAACCGACAGCTATGGCTACACCTTC.

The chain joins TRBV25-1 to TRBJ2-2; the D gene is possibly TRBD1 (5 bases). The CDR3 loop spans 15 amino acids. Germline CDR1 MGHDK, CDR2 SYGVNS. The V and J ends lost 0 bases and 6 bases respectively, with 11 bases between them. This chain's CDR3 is CASSEYATGAGELFF. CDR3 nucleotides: TGTGCCAGCAGTGAATACGCAACAGGCGCCGGGGAGCTGTTTTTT.

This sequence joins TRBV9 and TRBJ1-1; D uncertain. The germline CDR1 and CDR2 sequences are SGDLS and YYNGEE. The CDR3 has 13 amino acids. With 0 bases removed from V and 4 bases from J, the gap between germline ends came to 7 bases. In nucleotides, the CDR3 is TGTGCCAGCAGCGTAGAGGCAGGCACTGAAGCTTTCTTT. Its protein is CASSVEAGTEAFF. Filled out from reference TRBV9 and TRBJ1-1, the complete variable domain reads DSGVTQTPKHLITATGQRVTLRCSPRSGDLSVYWYQQSLDQGLQFLIQYYNGEERAKGNILERFSAQQFPDLHSELNLSSLELGDSALYFCASSVEAGTEAFFGQGTRLTVV.

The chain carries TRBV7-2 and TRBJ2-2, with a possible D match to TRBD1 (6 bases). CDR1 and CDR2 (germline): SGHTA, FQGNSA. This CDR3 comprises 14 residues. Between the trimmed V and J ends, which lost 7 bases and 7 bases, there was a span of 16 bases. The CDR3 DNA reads TGTGCCAGCAAACGGGACACTGAAAACGGGGAGCTGTTTTTT. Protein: CASKRDTENGELFF.

The CDR3 here is CASSRGLAGYSYEQYF. The DNA for the CDR3 is TGCGCCAGCAGTCGGGGGCTAGCGGGTTACTCCTACGAGCAGTACTTC. The rearrangement uses TRBV5-1 and TRBJ2-7; 8 bases match TRBD2. The V and J ends lost 5 bases and 0 bases, in that order; junction bases with no gene match: 10. This CDR3 is 16 amino acids long. The germline CDR1 and CDR2 sequences are SGHRS and YFSETQ.

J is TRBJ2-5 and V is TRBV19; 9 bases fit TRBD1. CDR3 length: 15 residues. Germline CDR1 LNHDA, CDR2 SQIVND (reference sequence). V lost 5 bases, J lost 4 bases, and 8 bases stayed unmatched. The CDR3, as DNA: TGTGCCAGTAGTTTGCAACAGGGGGCTGGAGAGACCCAGTACTTC. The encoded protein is CASSLQQGAGETQYF.

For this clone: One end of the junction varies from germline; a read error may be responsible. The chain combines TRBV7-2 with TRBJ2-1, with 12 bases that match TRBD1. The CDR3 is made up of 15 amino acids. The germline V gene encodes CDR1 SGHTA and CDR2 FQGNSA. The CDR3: CASSPRRDRGHEPFF. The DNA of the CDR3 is TGTGCCAGCAGCCCACGCCGGGACAGGGGGCATGAGCCGTTCTTC.

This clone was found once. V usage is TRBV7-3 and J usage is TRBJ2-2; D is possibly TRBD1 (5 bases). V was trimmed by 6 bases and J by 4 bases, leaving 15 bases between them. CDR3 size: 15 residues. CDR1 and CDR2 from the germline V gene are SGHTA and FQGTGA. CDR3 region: CASSSRRAGTGELFF. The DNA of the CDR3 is TGTGCCAGCAGTTCCCGCAGGGCAGGCACCGGGGAGCTGTTTTTT.

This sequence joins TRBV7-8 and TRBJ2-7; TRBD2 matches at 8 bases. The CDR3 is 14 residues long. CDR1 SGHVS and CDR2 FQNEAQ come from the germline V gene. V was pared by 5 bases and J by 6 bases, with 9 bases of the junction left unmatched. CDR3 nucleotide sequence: TGTGCCAGCAGCGCCACAGCGGGAGCGGTCGAGCAGTACTTC. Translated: CASSATAGAVEQYF.

The CDR3 sequence is CASSLRAEAYEQYF. The CDR3 DNA sequence: TGCGCCAGCAGCTTGAGGGCGGAAGCCTACGAGCAGTACTTC. V usage is TRBV5-1 and J usage is TRBJ2-7; no definite D call. V shed 1 base and J shed 2 bases, with 10 bases lying between them. Germline V gene lookup returns CDR1 SGHRS and CDR2 YFSETQ. The CDR3 runs to 14 residues.

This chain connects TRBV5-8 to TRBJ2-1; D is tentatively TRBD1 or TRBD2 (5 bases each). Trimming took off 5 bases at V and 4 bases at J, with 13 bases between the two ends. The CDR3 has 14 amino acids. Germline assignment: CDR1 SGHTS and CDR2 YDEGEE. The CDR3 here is CASSHRDHYNEQFF. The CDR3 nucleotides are TGTGCCAGCAGTCACCGGGACCATTACAATGAGCAGTTCTTC.

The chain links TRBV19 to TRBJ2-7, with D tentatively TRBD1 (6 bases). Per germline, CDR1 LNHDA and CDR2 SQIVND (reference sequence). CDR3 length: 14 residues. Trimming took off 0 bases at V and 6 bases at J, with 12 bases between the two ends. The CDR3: CASSIETGTSEQYF. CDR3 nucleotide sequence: TGTGCCAGTAGTATAGAAACCGGGACAAGCGAGCAGTACTTC.

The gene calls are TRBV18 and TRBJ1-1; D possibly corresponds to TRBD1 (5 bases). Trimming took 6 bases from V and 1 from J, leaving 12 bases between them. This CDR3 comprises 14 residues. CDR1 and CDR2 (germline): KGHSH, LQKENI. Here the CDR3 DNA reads TGTGCCAGCTCCTACCACGACAGGAACACTGAAGCTTTCTTT. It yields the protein CASSYHDRNTEAFF.

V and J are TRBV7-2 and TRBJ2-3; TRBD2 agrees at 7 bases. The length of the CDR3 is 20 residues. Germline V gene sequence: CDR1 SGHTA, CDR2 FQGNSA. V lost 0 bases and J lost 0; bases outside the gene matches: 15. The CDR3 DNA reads TGTGCCAGCAGCTTAGCTCCTCTCTCCGTACGGGGAGGGAGCACAGATACGCAGTATTTT. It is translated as CASSLAPLSVRGGSTDTQYF.

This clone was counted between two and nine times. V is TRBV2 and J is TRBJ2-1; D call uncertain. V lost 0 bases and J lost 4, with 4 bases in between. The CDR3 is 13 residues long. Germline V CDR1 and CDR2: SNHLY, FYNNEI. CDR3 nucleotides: TGTGCCAGCAGTGAAGCCTCGTACAATGAGCAGTTCTTC. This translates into CASSEASYNEQFF.

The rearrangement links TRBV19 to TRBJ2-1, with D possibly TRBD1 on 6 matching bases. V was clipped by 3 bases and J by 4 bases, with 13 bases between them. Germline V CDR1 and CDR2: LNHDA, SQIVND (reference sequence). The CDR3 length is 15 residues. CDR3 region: CASSIRTDRYNEQFF. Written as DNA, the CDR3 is TGTGCCAGTAGTATTAGGACAGACAGATACAATGAGCAGTTCTTC.

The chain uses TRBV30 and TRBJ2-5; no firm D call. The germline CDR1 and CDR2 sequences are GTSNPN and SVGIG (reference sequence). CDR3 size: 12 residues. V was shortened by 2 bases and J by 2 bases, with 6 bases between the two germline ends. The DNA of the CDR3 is TGTGCCTGGAGTCCTTCTCAAGAGACCCAGTACTTC. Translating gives CAWSPSQETQYF. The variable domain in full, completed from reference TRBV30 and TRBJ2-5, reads SQTIHQWPATLVQPVGSPLSLECTVEGTSNPNLYWYRQAAGRGLQLLFYSVGIGQISSEVPQNLSASRPQDRQFILSSKKLLLSDSGFYLCAWSPSQETQYFGPGTRLLVL.

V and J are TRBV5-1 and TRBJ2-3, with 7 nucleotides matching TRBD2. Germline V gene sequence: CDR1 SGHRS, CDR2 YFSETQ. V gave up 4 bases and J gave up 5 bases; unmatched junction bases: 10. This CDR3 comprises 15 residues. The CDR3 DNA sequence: TGCGCCAGCAGCCGCCTAGAGCGGGAATTAGATACGCAGTATTTT. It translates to CASSRLERELDTQYF.

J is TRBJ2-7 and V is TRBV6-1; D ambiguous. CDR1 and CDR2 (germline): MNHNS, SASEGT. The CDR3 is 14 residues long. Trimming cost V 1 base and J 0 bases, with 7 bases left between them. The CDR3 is CASSEVGTSYEQYF. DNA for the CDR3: TGTGCCAGCAGTGAAGTGGGCACCTCCTACGAGCAGTACTTC.

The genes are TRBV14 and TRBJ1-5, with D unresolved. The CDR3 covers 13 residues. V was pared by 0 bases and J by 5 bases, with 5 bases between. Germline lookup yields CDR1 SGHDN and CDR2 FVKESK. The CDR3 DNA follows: TGTGCCAGCAGCCAAGACAGAGATCAGCCCCAGCATTTT. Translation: CASSQDRDQPQHF.

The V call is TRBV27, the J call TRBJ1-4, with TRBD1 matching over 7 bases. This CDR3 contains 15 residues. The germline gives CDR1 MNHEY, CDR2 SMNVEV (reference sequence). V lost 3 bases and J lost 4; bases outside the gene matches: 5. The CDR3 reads CASSFLGQHNEKLFF. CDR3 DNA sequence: TGTGCCAGCAGTTTCTTGGGACAGCATAATGAAAAACTGTTTTTT.

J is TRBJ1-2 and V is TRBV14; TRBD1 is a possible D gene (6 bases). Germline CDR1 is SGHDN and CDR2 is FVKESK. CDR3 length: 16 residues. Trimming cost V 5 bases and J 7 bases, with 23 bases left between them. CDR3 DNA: TGTGCCAGCAGCTCCGAGACGGGACAAGGGGTGCGTGGCTACACCTTC. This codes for CASSSETGQGVRGYTF.